The clone carrying this TCR beta chain was picked up many times. Antigen specificity is unknown. The making of cDNA relied on 5'RACE with 10-nucleotide random UMIs. TCRdb itself ran the 5' RACE reads through MiXCR, one entry per CDR3 protein. The table shows under 60,000 distinct CDR3 sequences, with around 3.5% occurring only once. Trimming removed 6 bases from V and 5 bases from J, with 14 bases in between. The CDR3 is 14 residues long. Germline V lookup: CDR1 SGHTA, CDR2 FQGTGA. This record comes from a study of neurological immune-mediated disorders. General study results and limits: Subjects shared no identical expanded-clone CDR3 amino acid sequences, suggesting private TCR-beta repertoires in all groups.

The sequence derives from a man aged 40-49 years with multiple sclerosis. Sequencing was performed on PBMCs. The rearrangement links TRBV7-3 to TRBJ2-1, with D hard to call. Here the CDR3 DNA reads TGTGCCAGCAGTCGGCAGGCAGGCAACAATGAGCAGTTCTTC. Its translation: CASSRQAGNNEQFF. The full variable domain, in which reference TRBV7-3 and TRBJ2-1 provide the parts outside the CDR3, is GAGVSQTPSNKVTEKGKYVELRCDPISGHTALYWYRQSLGQGPEFLIYFQGTGAADDSGLPNDRFFAVRPEGSVSTLKIQRTERGDSAVYLCASSRQAGNNEQFFGPGTRLTVL.